Presented here are 5 T cell receptor beta chains from one specimen sequenced in a study of T cells in Graves' hyperthyroidism and ophthalmopathy (dated by TCRdb to the late 2010s). Libraries were made using multiplex PCR. The instrument given in TCRdb is Illumina HiSeq 2000. The TCR beta CDR3 regions were amplified from the RNA transcripts. A first-round RT-PCR of the TCR CDR3 used the HTBI primer set with the Qiagen OneStep RT-PCR kit. TCRdb reprocessed the public reads (quality trimming at Q25 with fastp, clone calling with MiXCR) and kept in-frame beta chains. Every CDR3 protein is listed once, alongside the most common genes and DNA of its rows. Present in this sample are 560,000 or so distinct CDR3 sequences, around 46% of which were seen just once. Together, the top ten hold roughly 8.2% of the sample. Sequencing was done on a sample of peripheral blood or thyroid tissue (not recorded which). The receptor source for this set is a woman aged 18-30 years with Graves' hyperthyroidism. Donor details come from another sample of the same person, matched by shared clones.

This clonotype was counted many times. CDR3 nucleotide sequence: TGTGCCAGCAGGCAGCACTCTGGAAACACCATATATTTT. Amino acids: CASRQHSGNTIYF. The chain uses TRBV2 and TRBJ1-3; D gene unclear. Germline CDR1 SNHLY, CDR2 FYNNEI. This CDR3 spans 13 amino acids. The germline V and J ends were trimmed by 6 bases and 0 bases, with 6 bases remaining between them. Full variable domain (outside the CDR3, taken from reference TRBV2 and TRBJ1-3): EPEVTQTPSHQVTQMGQEVILRCVPISNHLYFYWYRQILGQKVEFLVSFYNNEISEKSEIFDDQFSVERPDGSNFTLKIRSTKLEDSAMYFCASRQHSGNTIYFGEGSWLTVV.

This chain links TRBV6-4 with TRBJ2-5; D possibly corresponds to TRBD1 (6 bases). Looked up from germline, CDR1 is MRHNA and CDR2 is SNTAGT. V lost 10 bases and J 3 bases, leaving 12 bases between the germline ends. The CDR3 length is 12 residues. For the CDR3, the DNA is TGTGCCATTAGGACAGTCAAAGAGACCCAGTACTTC. Encoded protein: CAIRTVKETQYF.

A word on this clonotype: Given a much more abundant clone one base away, this may be a read error. CDR3 in DNA: TGTGCCATCAGTGATTCCGCAGGGGGCTACGAGCAGTACTTC. It specifies CAISDSAGGYEQYF. The chain is built from TRBV24-1 and TRBJ2-7; 7 positions match TRBD1. Germline loops: CDR1 KGHDR, CDR2 SFDVKD. This CDR3 region has 14 residues.

The gene calls are TRBV7-9 and TRBJ1-4; 7 nucleotides line up with TRBD1. The CDR3 consists of 17 residues. Germline CDR1 is SEHNR and CDR2 is FQNEAQ (reference sequence). V trimming: 5 bases; J trimming: 6 bases; junction bases outside the gene matches: 15. The CDR3 DNA is TGTGCCAGCAGCACCCCCCAAACGGGACAGAGGGATGAAAAACTGTTTTTT. Protein: CASSTPQTGQRDEKLFF.

The chain combines TRBV14 with TRBJ2-2; TRBD1 matches 8 bases. Germline V gene data show CDR1 as SGHDN and CDR2 as FVKESK. The length of the CDR3 is 15 residues. V was pared by 4 bases and J by 6 bases, with 7 bases of the junction left unmatched. The CDR3 region is CASSRLGTGPGELFF. The CDR3 nucleotides are TGTGCCAGCAGCCGCCTCGGGACAGGACCCGGGGAGCTGTTTTTT. The variable domain in full, with the rest retrieved from reference TRBV14 and TRBJ2-2, is EAGVTQFPSHSVIEKGQTVTLRCDPISGHDNLYWYRRVMGKEIKFLLHFVKESKQDESGMPNNRFLAERTGGTYSTLKVQPAELEDSGVYFCASSRLGTGPGELFFGEGSRLTVL.